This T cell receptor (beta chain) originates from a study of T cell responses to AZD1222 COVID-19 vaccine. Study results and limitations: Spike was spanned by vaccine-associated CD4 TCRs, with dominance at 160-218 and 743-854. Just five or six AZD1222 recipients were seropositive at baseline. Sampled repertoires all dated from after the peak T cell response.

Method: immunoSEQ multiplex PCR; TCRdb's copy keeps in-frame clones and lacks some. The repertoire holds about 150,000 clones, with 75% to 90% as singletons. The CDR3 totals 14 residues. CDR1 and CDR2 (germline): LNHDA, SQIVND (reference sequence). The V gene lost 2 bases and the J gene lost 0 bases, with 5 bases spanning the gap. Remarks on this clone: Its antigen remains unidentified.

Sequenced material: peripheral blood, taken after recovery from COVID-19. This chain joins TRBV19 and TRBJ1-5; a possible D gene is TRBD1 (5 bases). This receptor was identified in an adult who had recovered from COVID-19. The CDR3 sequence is CASSIQGSNQPQHF. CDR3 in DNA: TGTGCCAGTAGTATACAGGGTAGCAATCAGCCCCAGCATTTT.